These T cell receptor beta chains were read from a single sample in a study of T-cell reconstitution after alpha-beta-depleted transplantation in children. MiXCR, run by TCRdb on the PCR reads, gives a single entry per CDR3 protein. The sample records around 30,000 distinct CDR3 sequences, under 6.5% being singletons. Sequencing used peripheral blood, obtained 60 days after TCRalphabeta/CD19-depleted stem cell transplant. The origin of the receptors is a child younger than two who had a stem cell transplant for acute myeloid leukemia, so the T cells may come from the graft donor. Each CDR3 is given with its conserved first and last residue. The D gene is left open where the match is weak. Not every row has a clone size; where given, it reads once, few, many or a size class.

V gene	J gene	clone size	D gene	CDR3 protein	CDR3 DNA
TRBV28	TRBJ2-7	many	-	CASSLVDEAFASYEQYF	TGTGCCAGCAGTTTGGTCGACGAGGCTTTCGCCTCCTACGAGCAGTACTTC
TRBV2	TRBJ1-5	many	TRBD1	CASRDREDNQPQHF	TGTGCCAGCCGGGACAGGGAAGACAATCAGCCCCAGCATTTT
TRBV7-8	TRBJ2-2	many	-	CASSLETENTGELFF	TGTGCCAGCAGCTTAGAGACGGAGAACACCGGGGAGCTGTTTTTT
TRBV25-1	TRBJ2-7	many	-	CASSVFSYEQYF	TGTGCCAGCAGTGTTTTCTCCTACGAGCAGTACTTC
TRBV5-5	TRBJ2-7	-	TRBD1	CASSLRGQGSYEQYF	TGTGCCAGCAGCTTGCGGGGACAGGGGTCCTACGAGCAGTACTTC
TRBV28	TRBJ2-3	many	-	CASSLGELGTQYF	TGTGCCAGCAGTTTGGGGGAGCTGGGTACGCAGTATTTT
TRBV6-2/TRBV6-3	TRBJ2-5	many	TRBD1	CASRSRGRGETQYF	TGTGCCAGCAGGAGCAGGGGGCGCGGAGAGACCCAGTACTTC
TRBV28	TRBJ2-7	many	TRBD1	CASRPGTGGYEQYF	TGTGCCAGCAGACCCGGGACAGGGGGCTACGAGCAGTACTTC
TRBV12-3/TRBV12-4	TRBJ2-5	many	TRBD1	CASSLNRGETQYF	TGTGCCAGCAGCTTGAACAGGGGAGAGACCCAGTACTTC
TRBV11-2	TRBJ2-7	medium-sized	TRBD1	CASSLGWGQKFYEQYF	TGTGCCAGCAGCTTAGGCTGGGGACAGAAGTTCTACGAGCAGTACTTC
TRBV11-2	TRBJ2-7	many	-	CASSTSGEQYF	TGTGCCAGCAGTACATCAGGGGAGCAGTACTTC
TRBV4-3	TRBJ2-1	few	-	CASSQASPPRRLYNEQFF	TGCGCCAGCAGCCAAGCGTCCCCCCCGAGACGGCTGTACAATGAGCAGTTCTTC
TRBV3-1	TRBJ2-1	many	-	CASSQDFNEQFF	TGTGCCAGCAGCCAAGACTTCAATGAGCAGTTCTTC
TRBV5-6	TRBJ2-1	many	-	CASSLGGEWAYNEQFF	TGTGCCAGCAGCTTGGGAGGTGAATGGGCCTACAATGAGCAGTTCTTC
TRBV4-1	TRBJ1-2	-	TRBD1	CASSQEGQVNYGYTF	TGCGCCAGCAGCCAAGAGGGACAGGTTAACTATGGCTACACCTTC
TRBV6-2/TRBV6-3	TRBJ2-5	many	-	CASSYSTSQETQYF	TGTGCCAGCAGTTACTCGACATCTCAAGAGACCCAGTACTTC
TRBV29-1	TRBJ1-2	many	-	CSVAEGNGLGYTF	TGCAGCGTTGCTGAAGGGAACGGTCTAGGCTACACCTTC
TRBV20-1	TRBJ2-1	few	TRBD2	CSARNLAGGPNNEQFF	TGCAGTGCTCGTAATCTAGCGGGGGGGCCAAACAATGAGCAGTTCTTC
TRBV29-1	TRBJ2-5	many	-	CSVVPGTSAQETQYF	TGCAGCGTTGTCCCTGGGACTTCTGCCCAAGAGACCCAGTACTTC
TRBV11-2	TRBJ1-1	many	-	CASSPGPTLVNTEAFF	TGTGCCAGCAGCCCGGGACCGACCTTGGTGAACACTGAAGCTTTCTTT
TRBV15	TRBJ2-5	many	-	CATSRRTPGMETQYF	TGTGCCACCAGCAGGCGGACACCCGGAATGGAGACCCAGTACTTC
TRBV20-1	TRBJ2-3	many	TRBD2	CSSRGSGRADTQYF	TGCAGTTCCCGGGGGAGCGGGAGAGCAGATACGCAGTATTTT
TRBV9	TRBJ2-1	-	-	CASSIQGHEQFF	TGTGCCAGCAGCATTCAGGGACATGAGCAGTTCTTC
TRBV12-3/TRBV12-4	TRBJ1-1	many	-	CASSLIGHTEAFF	TGTGCCAGCAGTTTAATCGGACACACTGAAGCTTTCTTT
TRBV13	TRBJ2-3	many	-	CASSRRDTPSTDTQYF	TGTGCCAGCAGCCGCCGGGACACCCCTAGCACAGATACGCAGTATTTT
TRBV7-2	TRBJ2-5	many	TRBD2	CASSFHWTSGGGETQYF	TGTGCCAGCAGCTTCCACTGGACTAGCGGAGGGGGAGAGACCCAGTACTTC
TRBV7-3	TRBJ2-3	many	TRBD2	CASSSSGRTDTQYF	TGTGCCAGCAGCTCTAGCGGGAGGACAGATACGCAGTATTTT
TRBV5-2	TRBJ1-3	-	-	CARGAGVRSGNTIYF	TGTGCCAGGGGCGCAGGGGTTCGCTCTGGAAACACCATATATTTT
TRBV9	TRBJ1-1	many	-	CASSVATGEAFF	TGTGCCAGCAGCGTAGCTACGGGGGAAGCTTTCTTT
TRBV18	TRBJ2-7	many	TRBD1	CASSPRDRTYEQYF	TGTGCCAGCTCCCCCCGGGACAGAACCTACGAGCAGTACTTC
TRBV6-2/TRBV6-3	TRBJ2-1	many	-	CASLSLLNEQFF	TGTGCCAGCCTTAGTTTGCTCAATGAGCAGTTCTTC
TRBV9	TRBJ2-4	many	TRBD2	CASSAGLAYAKNIQYF	TGTGCCAGCAGCGCTGGACTAGCTTACGCCAAAAACATTCAGTACTTC
TRBV4-3	TRBJ2-6	few	-	CASSQAPFFAGANVLTF	TGCGCCAGCAGCCAAGCCCCCTTCTTCGCTGGGGCCAACGTCCTGACTTTC
TRBV7-9	TRBJ1-4	many	-	CASRQGRPGRTNEKLFF	TGTGCCAGCAGGCAAGGACGACCAGGGAGAACTAATGAAAAACTGTTTTTT
TRBV5-6	TRBJ2-6	many	-	CASSLQGRANVLTF	TGTGCCAGCAGCTTACAGGGACGGGCCAACGTCCTGACTTTC
TRBV12-3/TRBV12-4	TRBJ1-4	many	TRBD1	CASRRTRDRVWEKLFF	TGTGCCAGCAGACGCACCCGGGACAGGGTTTGGGAAAAACTGTTTTTT
TRBV20-1	TRBJ1-6	many	-	CSARVTRVGSPLHF	TGCAGTGCTAGAGTTACAAGGGTCGGTTCACCCCTCCACTTT
TRBV5-1	TRBJ2-3	many	TRBD1	CASHRGREIDTQYF	TGCGCCAGCCACAGGGGGAGAGAGATAGATACGCAGTATTTT
TRBV5-1	TRBJ2-5	-	-	CASSLYRPLGQETQYF	TGCGCCAGCAGCTTGTACAGGCCCCTTGGGCAAGAGACCCAGTACTTC
TRBV7-9	TRBJ2-5	many	-	CAWEDYQETQYF	TGTGCTTGGGAGGACTACCAAGAGACCCAGTACTTC
TRBV7-2	TRBJ2-7	many	-	CASSPLGSTYEQYF	TGTGCCAGCAGCCCTTTGGGATCAACCTACGAGCAGTACTTC
TRBV13	TRBJ2-7	-	TRBD2	CASSSFSGNSYEQYF	TGTGCCAGCAGCTCATTTAGCGGGAACTCCTACGAGCAGTACTTC
TRBV28	TRBJ2-5	-	-	CASSLRETQCF	TGTGCCAGCAGCCTCCGGGAGACCCAGTGCTTC
TRBV7-8	TRBJ2-7	many	-	CASSLVGAPYEQYF	TGTGCCAGCAGCTTAGTAGGGGCGCCCTACGAGCAGTACTTC
TRBV10-3	TRBJ2-5	many	TRBD2	CAIKLAGEETQYF	TGTGCCATCAAGTTAGCGGGGGAAGAGACCCAGTACTTC
TRBV27	TRBJ2-7	many	-	CASSLVGGEQYF	TGTGCCAGCAGTTTAGTTGGGGGCGAGCAGTACTTC
TRBV27	TRBJ2-7	many	-	CASSLAAGYEQYF	TGTGCCAGCAGCCTGGCAGCCGGTTACGAGCAGTACTTC
TRBV24-1	TRBJ2-2	many	TRBD2	CATSPAAGASYGELFF	TGTGCCACCTCCCCGGCGGCGGGAGCTAGTTACGGGGAGCTGTTTTTT
TRBV2	TRBJ2-7	-	-	CAWRAGPYEQYF	TGTGCCTGGAGGGCCGGACCCTACGAGCAGTACTTC
TRBV5-6	TRBJ2-1	many	-	CASSFGGEQFF	TGTGCCAGCAGCTTCGGCGGTGAGCAGTTCTTC
TRBV28	TRBJ2-3	many	-	CASSFPAEDLTDTQYF	TGTGCCAGCAGTTTCCCCGCGGAGGATCTCACAGATACGCAGTATTTT
TRBV7-6	TRBJ2-5	many	-	CASSLRWGQETQYF	TGTGCCAGCAGCTTGCGCTGGGGGCAAGAGACCCAGTACTTC
TRBV4-2	TRBJ2-5	many	-	CASSQSVASGAQYF	TGTGCCAGCAGCCAATCCGTCGCGTCCGGGGCCCAGTACTTC